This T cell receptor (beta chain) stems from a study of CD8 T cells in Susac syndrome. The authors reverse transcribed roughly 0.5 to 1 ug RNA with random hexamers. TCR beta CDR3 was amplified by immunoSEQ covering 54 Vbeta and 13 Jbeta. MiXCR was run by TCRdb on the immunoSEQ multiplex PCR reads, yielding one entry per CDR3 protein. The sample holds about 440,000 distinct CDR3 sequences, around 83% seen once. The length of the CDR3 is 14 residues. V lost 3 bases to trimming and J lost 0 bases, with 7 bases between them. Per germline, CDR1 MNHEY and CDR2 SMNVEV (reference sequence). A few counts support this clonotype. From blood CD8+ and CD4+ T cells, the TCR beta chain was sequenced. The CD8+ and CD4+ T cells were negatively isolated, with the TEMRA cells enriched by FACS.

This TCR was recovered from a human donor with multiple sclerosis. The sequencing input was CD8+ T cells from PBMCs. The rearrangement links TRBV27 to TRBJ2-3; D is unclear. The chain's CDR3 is CASSFPGSTDTQYF. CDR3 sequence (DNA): TGTGCCAGCAGTTTCCCCGGTAGCACAGATACGCAGTATTTT.